The following is a T cell receptor (beta chain) sequence with its context. Original handling: For nucleated cells, counts were estimated from reference gene primer amplification. Produced via immunoSEQ multiplex PCR; TCRdb's table is partial and in-frame only. That table supplies the V and J calls and clone size; D and trimming were determined from the DNA. Of 160,000 or so clones listed, approximately 86% are singletons. The V end lost 5 bases, the J end lost 4 bases, and 16 bases lay between the germline ends. The CDR3 is 15 amino acids. Germline CDR1 and CDR2: SGHRS and YFSETQ. This sample is part of a study of blood T cell repertoires in COVID-19. Study as a whole: The study drew acute and convalescent COVID-19 samples from the United States, Italy and Spain. PBMCs, B-cell-depleted T cells, or T cells were the source of the cDNA or gDNA that made up the material.

Specimen: peripheral blood. The chain combines TRBV5-1 with TRBJ1-5; possibly TRBD1 for D (6 bases). The receptor's source is a woman between 70 and 85 years old with acute or convalescent COVID-19. The CDR3 sequence is CASSPLGHPNQPQHF. As DNA, the CDR3 is TGCGCCAGCAGTCCCCTGGGACACCCTAATCAGCCCCAGCATTTT.